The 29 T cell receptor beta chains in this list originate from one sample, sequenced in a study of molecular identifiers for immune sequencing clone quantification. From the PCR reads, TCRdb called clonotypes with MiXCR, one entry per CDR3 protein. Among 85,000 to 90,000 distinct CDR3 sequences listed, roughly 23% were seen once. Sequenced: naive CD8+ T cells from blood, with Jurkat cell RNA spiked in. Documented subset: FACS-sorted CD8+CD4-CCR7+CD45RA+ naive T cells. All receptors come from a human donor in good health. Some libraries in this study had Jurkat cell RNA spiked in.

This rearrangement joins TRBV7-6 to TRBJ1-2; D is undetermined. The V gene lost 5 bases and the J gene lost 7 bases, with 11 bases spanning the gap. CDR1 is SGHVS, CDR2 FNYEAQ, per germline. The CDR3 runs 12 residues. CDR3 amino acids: CASSPSGVGYTF. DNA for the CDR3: TGTGCCAGCAGCCCCAGTGGGGTTGGCTACACCTTC. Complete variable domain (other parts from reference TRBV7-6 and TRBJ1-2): GAGVSQSPRYKVTKRGQDVALRCDPISGHVSLYWYRQALGQGPEFLTYFNYEAQQDKSGLPNDRFSAERPEGSISTLTIQRTEQRDSAMYRCASSPSGVGYTFGSGTRLTVV.

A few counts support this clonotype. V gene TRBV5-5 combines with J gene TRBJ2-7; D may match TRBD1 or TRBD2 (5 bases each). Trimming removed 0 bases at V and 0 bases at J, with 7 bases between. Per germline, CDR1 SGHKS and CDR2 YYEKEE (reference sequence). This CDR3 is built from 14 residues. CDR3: CASSLGGASYEQYF. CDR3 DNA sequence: TGTGCCAGCAGCTTGGGAGGGGCCTCCTACGAGCAGTACTTC.

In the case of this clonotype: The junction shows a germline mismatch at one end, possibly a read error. The CDR3 bases are TGTGCCAGCAGCCCAACCCTAGCGGGAGAAACGTACGTGCAGTACTTC. It codes for CASSPTLAGETYVQYF. J is TRBJ2-7 and V is TRBV7-6, with TRBD2 identical over 10 bases. Germline V gene lookup returns CDR1 SGHVS and CDR2 FNYEAQ. CDR3 length equals 16 residues.

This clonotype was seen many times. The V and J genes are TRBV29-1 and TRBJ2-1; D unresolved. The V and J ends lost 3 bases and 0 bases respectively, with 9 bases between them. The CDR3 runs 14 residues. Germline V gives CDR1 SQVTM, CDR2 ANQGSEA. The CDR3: CSVEDGSSYNEQFF. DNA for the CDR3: TGCAGCGTTGAGGACGGTAGCTCCTACAATGAGCAGTTCTTC.

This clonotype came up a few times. The CDR3 sequence is CSARDWSSGTNEQFF. CDR3 bases: TGCAGTGCTAGAGATTGGTCTAGCGGGACCAATGAGCAGTTCTTC. This chain connects TRBV20-1 to TRBJ2-1; 9 positions agree with TRBD2. CDR1 and CDR2 (germline): DFQATT, SNEGSKA (reference sequence). The CDR3 spans 15 residues. J was trimmed by 6 bases and V by 0 bases; bases with no gene match: 6.

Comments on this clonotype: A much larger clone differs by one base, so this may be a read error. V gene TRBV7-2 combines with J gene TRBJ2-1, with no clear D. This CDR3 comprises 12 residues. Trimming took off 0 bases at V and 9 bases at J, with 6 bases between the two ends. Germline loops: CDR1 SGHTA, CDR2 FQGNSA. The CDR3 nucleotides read TGTGCCAGCAGCTTAGCGCCCGTTGAGCAGTTCTTC. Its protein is CASSLAPVEQFF. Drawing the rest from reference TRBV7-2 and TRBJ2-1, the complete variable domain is GAGVSQSPSNKVTEKGKDVELRCDPISGHTALYWYRQSLGQGLEFLIYFQGNSAPDKSGLPSDRFSAERTGGSVSTLTIQRTQQEDSAVYLCASSLAPVEQFFGPGTRLTVL.

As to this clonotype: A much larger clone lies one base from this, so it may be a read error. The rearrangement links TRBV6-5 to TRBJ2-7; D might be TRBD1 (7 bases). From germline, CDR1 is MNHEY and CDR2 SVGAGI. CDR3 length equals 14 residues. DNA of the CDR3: TGTGCCAACAGTTCTTACAGGGGACTCTACGAGCAGTACTTC. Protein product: CANSSYRGLYEQYF.

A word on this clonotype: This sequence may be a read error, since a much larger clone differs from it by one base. The CDR3 sequence is CASSLAWTAVSGNPIYF. DNA for the CDR3: TGTGCCAGCAGCTTAGCTTGGACAGCAGTATCTGGAAACCCCATATATTTT. The chain uses TRBV7-2 and TRBJ1-3, with D possibly matching TRBD1 (6 bases). The CDR3 contains 17 residues. Germline V gene data show CDR1 as SGHTA and CDR2 as FQGNSA.

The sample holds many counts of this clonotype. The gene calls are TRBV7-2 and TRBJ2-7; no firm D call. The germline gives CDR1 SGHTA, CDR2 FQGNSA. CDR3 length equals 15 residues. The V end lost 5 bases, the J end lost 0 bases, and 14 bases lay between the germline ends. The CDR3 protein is CASSPAHGSSYEQYF. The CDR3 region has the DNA TGTGCCAGCAGCCCGGCCCACGGTAGCTCCTACGAGCAGTACTTC. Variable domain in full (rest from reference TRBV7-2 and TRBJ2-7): GAGVSQSPSNKVTEKGKDVELRCDPISGHTALYWYRQSLGQGLEFLIYFQGNSAPDKSGLPSDRFSAERTGGSVSTLTIQRTQQEDSAVYLCASSPAHGSSYEQYFGPGTRLTVT.

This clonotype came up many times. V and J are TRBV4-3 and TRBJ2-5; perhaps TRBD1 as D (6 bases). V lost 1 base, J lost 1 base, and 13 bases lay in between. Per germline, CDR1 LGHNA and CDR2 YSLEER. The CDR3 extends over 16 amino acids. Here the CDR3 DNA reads TGCGCCAGCAGCCAAGCTGTAGACAGGATCCAAGAGACCCAGTACTTC. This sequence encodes CASSQAVDRIQETQYF.

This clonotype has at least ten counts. The CDR3 sequence is CASSLGEQETQYF. Written as DNA, the CDR3 is TGTGCCAGCAGCTTAGGCGAGCAAGAGACCCAGTACTTC. This chain uses TRBV7-9 with TRBJ2-5; D uncertain. Looked up from germline, CDR1 is SEHNR and CDR2 is FQNEAQ (reference sequence). Trimming removed 1 base at V and 2 bases at J, with 5 bases between. The CDR3 is 13 amino acids. Drawing the rest from reference TRBV7-9 and TRBJ2-5, the complete variable domain is DTGVSQNPRHKITKRGQNVTFRCDPISEHNRLYWYRQTLGQGPEFLTYFQNEAQLEKSRLLSDRFSAERPKGSFSTLEIQRTEQGDSAMYLCASSLGEQETQYFGPGTRLLVL.

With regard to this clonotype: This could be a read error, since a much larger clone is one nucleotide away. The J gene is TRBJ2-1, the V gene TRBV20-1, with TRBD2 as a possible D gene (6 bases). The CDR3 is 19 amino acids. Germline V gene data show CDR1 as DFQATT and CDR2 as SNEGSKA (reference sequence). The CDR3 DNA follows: TGCAGTGCTAGACCACTACCGGGACTTGCGATGAGCTCCTACAATGGGCAGTTCTTC. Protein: CSARPLPGLAMSSYNGQFF.

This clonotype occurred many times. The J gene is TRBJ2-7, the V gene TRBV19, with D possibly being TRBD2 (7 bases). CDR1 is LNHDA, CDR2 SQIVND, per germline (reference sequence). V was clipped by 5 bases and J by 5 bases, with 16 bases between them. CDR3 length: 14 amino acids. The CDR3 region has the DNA TGTGCCAGTAGTCTCGGAGGGGGGGCCCACGAGCAGTACTTC. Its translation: CASSLGGGAHEQYF.

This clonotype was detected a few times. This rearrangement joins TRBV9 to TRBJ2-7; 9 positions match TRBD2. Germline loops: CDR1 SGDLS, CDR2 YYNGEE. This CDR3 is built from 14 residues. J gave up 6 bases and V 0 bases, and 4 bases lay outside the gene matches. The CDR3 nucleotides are TGTGCCAGCAGCGTAGGCGGGGGGGCTGTCGAGCAGTACTTC. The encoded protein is CASSVGGGAVEQYF.

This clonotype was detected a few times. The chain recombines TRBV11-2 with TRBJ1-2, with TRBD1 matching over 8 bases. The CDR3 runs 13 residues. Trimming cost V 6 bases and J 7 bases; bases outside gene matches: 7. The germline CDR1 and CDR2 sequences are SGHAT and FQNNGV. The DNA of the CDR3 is TGTGCCAGCAGTAGGACAGGGCTGGCTGGCTACACCTTC. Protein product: CASSRTGLAGYTF.

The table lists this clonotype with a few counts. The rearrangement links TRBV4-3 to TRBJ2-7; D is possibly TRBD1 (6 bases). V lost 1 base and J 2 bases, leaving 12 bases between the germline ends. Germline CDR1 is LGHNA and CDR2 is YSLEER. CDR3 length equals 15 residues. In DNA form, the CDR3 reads TGCGCCAGCAGCCAAGCCTCCGGGACACCCTACGAGCAGTACTTC. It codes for CASSQASGTPYEQYF.

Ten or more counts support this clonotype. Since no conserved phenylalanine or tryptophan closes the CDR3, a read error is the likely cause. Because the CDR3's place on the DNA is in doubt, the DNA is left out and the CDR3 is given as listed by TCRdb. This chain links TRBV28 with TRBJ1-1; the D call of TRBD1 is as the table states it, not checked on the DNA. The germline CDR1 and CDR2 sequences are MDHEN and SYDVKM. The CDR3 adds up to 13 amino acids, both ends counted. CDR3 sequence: CASSPGLGQEVDA.

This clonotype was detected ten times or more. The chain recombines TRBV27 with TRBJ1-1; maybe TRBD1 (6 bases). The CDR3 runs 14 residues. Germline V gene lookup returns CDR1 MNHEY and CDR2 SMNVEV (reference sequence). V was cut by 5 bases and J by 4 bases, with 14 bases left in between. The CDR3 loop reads CASSVGQLGTEAFF. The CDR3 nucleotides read TGTGCCAGCAGTGTCGGACAGCTGGGCACTGAAGCTTTCTTT.

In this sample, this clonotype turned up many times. CDR3 region: CASSSTQAPRPDTQYF. CDR3 nucleotide sequence: TGTGCCAGCAGCTCGACTCAAGCACCACGGCCAGATACGCAGTATTTT. This rearrangement joins TRBV7-9 to TRBJ2-3; D gene ambiguous. V was trimmed by 4 bases and J by 4 bases, leaving 18 bases between them. Germline V CDR1 and CDR2: SEHNR, FQNEAQ (reference sequence). This CDR3 spans 16 amino acids.

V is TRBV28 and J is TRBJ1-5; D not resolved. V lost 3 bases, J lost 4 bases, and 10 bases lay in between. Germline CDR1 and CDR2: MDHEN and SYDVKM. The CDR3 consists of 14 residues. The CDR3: CASSFGLGNQPQHF. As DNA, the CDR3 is TGTGCCAGCAGTTTTGGACTGGGTAATCAGCCCCAGCATTTT.

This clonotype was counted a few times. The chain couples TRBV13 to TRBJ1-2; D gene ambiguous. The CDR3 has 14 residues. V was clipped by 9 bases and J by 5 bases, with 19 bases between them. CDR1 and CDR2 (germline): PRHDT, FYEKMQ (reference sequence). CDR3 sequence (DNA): TGTGCCAGTTCGCAGGAGCCAGCGGGGTATGGCTACACCTTC. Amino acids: CASSQEPAGYGYTF.

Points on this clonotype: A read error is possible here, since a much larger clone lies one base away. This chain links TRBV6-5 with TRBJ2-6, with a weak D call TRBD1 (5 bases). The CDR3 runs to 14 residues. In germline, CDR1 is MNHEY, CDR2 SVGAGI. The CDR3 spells CASSYVSGADVLTF. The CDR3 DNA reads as TGTGCCAGCAGTTACGTCTCTGGGGCCGACGTCCTGACTTTC.

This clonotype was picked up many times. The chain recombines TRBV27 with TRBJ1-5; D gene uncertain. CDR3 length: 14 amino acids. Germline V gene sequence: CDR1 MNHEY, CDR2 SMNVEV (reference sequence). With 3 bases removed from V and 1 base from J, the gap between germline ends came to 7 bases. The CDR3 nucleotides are TGTGCCAGCAGTTTCCAAGGGAGCAATCAGCCCCAGCATTTT. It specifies CASSFQGSNQPQHF.

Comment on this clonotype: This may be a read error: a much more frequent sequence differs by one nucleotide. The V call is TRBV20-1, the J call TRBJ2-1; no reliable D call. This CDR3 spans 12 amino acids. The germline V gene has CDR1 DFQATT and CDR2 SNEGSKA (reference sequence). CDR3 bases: TGCAGTGCTAGCGAAGGGTACAATGAGCGGTTCTTC. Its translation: CSASEGYNERFF.

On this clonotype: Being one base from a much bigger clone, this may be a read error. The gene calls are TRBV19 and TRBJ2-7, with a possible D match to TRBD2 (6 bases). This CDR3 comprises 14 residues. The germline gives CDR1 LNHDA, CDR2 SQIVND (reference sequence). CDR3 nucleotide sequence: TGTGCCAGTAGTCAAACGGCGGGAATTAACGAGCTGTACTTC. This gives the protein CASSQTAGINELYF.

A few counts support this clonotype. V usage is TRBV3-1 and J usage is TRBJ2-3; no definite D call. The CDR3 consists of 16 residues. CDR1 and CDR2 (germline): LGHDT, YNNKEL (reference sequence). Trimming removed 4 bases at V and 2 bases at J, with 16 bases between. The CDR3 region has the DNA TGTGCCAGCAGCCCACCCCCCTTGGGCGTCACAGATACGCAGTATTTT. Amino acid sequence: CASSPPPLGVTDTQYF.

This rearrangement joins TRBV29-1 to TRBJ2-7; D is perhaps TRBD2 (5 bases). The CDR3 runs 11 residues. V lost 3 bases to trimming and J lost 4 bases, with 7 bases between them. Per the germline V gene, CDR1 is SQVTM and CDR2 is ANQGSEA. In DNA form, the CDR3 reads TGCAGCGTTGAGGAGGTTTACGAGCAGTACTTC. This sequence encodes CSVEEVYEQYF.

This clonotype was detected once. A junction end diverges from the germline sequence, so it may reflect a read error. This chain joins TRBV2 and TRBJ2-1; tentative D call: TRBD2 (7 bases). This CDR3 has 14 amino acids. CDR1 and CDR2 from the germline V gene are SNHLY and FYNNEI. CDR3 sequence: CPSRGGGANNEQFF. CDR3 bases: TGTCCCAGCAGGGGAGGGGGGGCTAACAATGAGCAGTTCTTC.

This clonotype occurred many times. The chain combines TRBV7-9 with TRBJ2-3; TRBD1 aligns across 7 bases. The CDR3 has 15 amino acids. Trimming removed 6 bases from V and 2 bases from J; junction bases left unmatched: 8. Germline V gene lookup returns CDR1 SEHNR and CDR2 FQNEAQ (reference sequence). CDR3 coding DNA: TGTGCCAGCAGGTCAGGGGGAACCAACACAGATACGCAGTATTTT. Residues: CASRSGGTNTDTQYF.